This T cell receptor (beta chain) was captured by sequencing in a study of T-cell reconstitution after alpha-beta-depleted transplantation in children. The TCRbeta library incorporated unique molecular identifiers. TCRdb passed the PCR reads through MiXCR, listing each CDR3 protein once. The table has more than 550,000 distinct CDR3 sequences, over 9.5% seen once. This clonotype has more than one count but fewer than ten. This CDR3 has 12 amino acids. V gave up 8 bases and J gave up 8 bases, with 15 bases separating them. Germline CDR1 MNHEY, CDR2 SVGEGT. The V call is TRBV6-2 or TRBV6-3, the J call TRBJ1-2; possibly TRBD1 for D (6 bases). The sequencing used PBMCs from the stem cell graft donor, collected from the stem cell graft. The receptor was derived from a human donor who donated a stem cell graft to a child with acute myeloid leukemia. The DNA of the CDR3 is TGTGCCAGCCTAACAGGGACGCGAGGCTACACCTTC. Translating it yields CASLTGTRGYTF.